Below are 2 T cell receptor beta chains sequenced from a single sample in a study of post-analysis software for immune sequencing data. Study findings and constraints: Among about 5 TRBV segments more frequent in patients than controls were TRBV5-6, TRBV5-1 and TRBV20-1.

Unique-molecular-identifier-tagged TCR beta cDNA libraries were used. TCRdb processed the PCR reads anew with MiXCR; each CDR3 protein has one entry. The sample carries approximately 690,000 distinct CDR3 sequences, around 64% recorded once. Which antigens these TCRs recognize remains unknown. The specimen was blood. These receptors all come from a girl aged 2 to 10 with multiple sclerosis.

There are a few counts of this clonotype. CDR3 amino acids: CSARGPLGAYEQYF. The DNA of the CDR3 is TGCAGTGCTAGAGGACCCCTGGGGGCGTACGAGCAGTACTTC. The V call is TRBV20-1, the J call TRBJ2-7; possibly TRBD1 for D (6 bases). This CDR3 contains 14 residues. Germline V gene data show CDR1 as DFQATT and CDR2 as SNEGSKA (reference sequence). V was trimmed by 1 base and J by 4 bases, leaving 14 bases between them.

The J gene is TRBJ2-1, the V gene TRBV5-4; no reliable D call. Germline CDR1 reads SGHNT; CDR2 reads YYREEE (reference sequence). The CDR3 is 13 amino acids. V was clipped by 4 bases and J by 6 bases, with 11 bases between them. The CDR3 nucleotides are TGTGCCAGCAGCGCCTCGACTGGCAATGAGCAGTTCTTC. Protein sequence: CASSASTGNEQFF. The full variable domain, in which reference TRBV5-4 and TRBJ2-1 provide the parts outside the CDR3, is ETGVTQSPTHLIKTRGQQVTLRCSSQSGHNTVSWYQQALGQGPQFIFQYYREEENGRGNFPPRFSGLQFPNYSSELNVNALELDDSALYLCASSASTGNEQFFGPGTRLTVL.